Following are 29 T cell receptor beta chains from one sample sequenced in a study of T cell responses to AZD1222 COVID-19 vaccine. Produced via immunoSEQ multiplex PCR; TCRdb's table is partial and in-frame only. The sample has some 180,000 clones, approximately 92% seen once. The material sequenced was peripheral blood, taken 28 days after the second dose of the MenACWY control vaccine. The receptors stem from an adult who received the MenACWY meningococcal vaccine as a control.

The chain uses TRBV3-1 (or the pseudogene TRBV3-2) and TRBJ1-6; a weak D match, TRBD1 (6 bases). Per the germline V gene, CDR1 is LGHDT and CDR2 is YNNKEL (reference sequence). This CDR3 has 16 amino acids. V shed 0 bases and J shed 9 bases, with 15 bases lying between them. CDR3 coding DNA: TGTGCCAGCAGCCAAGAGGTGCGGACAGCCGGTTCACCCCTCCACTTT. Amino acids: CASSQEVRTAGSPLHF.

The CDR3 region is CATGAKDTGEQEQFF. DNA for the CDR3: TGTGCCACAGGGGCCAAGGACACGGGGGAGCAGGAGCAGTTCTTC. J is TRBJ2-1 and V is TRBV2, with D possibly called TRBD1 or TRBD2 (6 bases each). Germline V gives CDR1 SNHLY, CDR2 FYNNEI. This CDR3 contains 15 residues. V was clipped by 10 bases and J by 10 bases, with 26 bases between them. The full variable domain, completed using reference TRBV2 and TRBJ2-1, is EPEVTQTPSHQVTQMGQEVILRCVPISNHLYFYWYRQILGQKVEFLVSFYNNEISEKSEIFDDQFSVERPDGSNFTLKIRSTKLEDSAMYFCATGAKDTGEQEQFFGPGTRLTVL.

The V call is TRBV28, the J call TRBJ2-7, with a possible D match to TRBD1 (6 bases). This CDR3 spans 14 amino acids. Trimming pared 3 bases from V and 0 bases from J, leaving 9 bases between. Per germline, CDR1 MDHEN and CDR2 SYDVKM. CDR3 protein: CASSFPDSSYEQYF. In nucleotides, the CDR3 is TGTGCCAGCAGTTTCCCGGACAGCTCCTACGAGCAGTACTTC.

V and J are TRBV12-3 or TRBV12-4 and TRBJ1-1; no clear D. Trimming left V 8 bases short and J 12 bases short, with 13 bases between. The CDR3 sequence is 10 residues long. The CDR3 DNA reads TGTGCCAGCGGACTTGATGGGCCTTTCTTT. This encodes CASGLDGPFF.

This rearrangement joins TRBV5-1 to TRBJ2-7; 8 bases align to TRBD2. Germline V lookup: CDR1 SGHRS, CDR2 YFSETQ. V lost 0 bases, J lost 6 bases, and 8 bases stayed unmatched. CDR3 length: 15 residues. CDR3 loop: CASSLDVAGISEQYF. The CDR3 DNA reads TGCGCCAGCAGCTTGGATGTAGCGGGGATTTCCGAGCAGTACTTC.

This clone was detected only once. This chain uses TRBV5-4 with TRBJ1-1, with a weak D call TRBD1 (6 bases). The CDR3 consists of 15 residues. Germline loops: CDR1 SGHNT, CDR2 YYREEE (reference sequence). Trimming pared 4 bases from V and 2 bases from J, leaving 15 bases between. As DNA, the CDR3 is TGTGCCAGCAGCCCGGGGGGGGGCACCAACACTGAAGCTTTCTTT. Residues: CASSPGGGTNTEAFF. Combining the CDR3 with reference TRBV5-4 and TRBJ1-1 gives the whole variable domain ETGVTQSPTHLIKTRGQQVTLRCSSQSGHNTVSWYQQALGQGPQFIFQYYREEENGRGNFPPRFSGLQFPNYSSELNVNALELDDSALYLCASSPGGGTNTEAFFGQGTRLTVV.

This clone was picked up a small number of times. The chain carries TRBV9 and TRBJ2-1; 12 nucleotides align to TRBD2. Germline CDR1 is SGDLS and CDR2 is YYNGEE. The CDR3 has 16 residues. Unmatched junction bases numbered 5, after V lost 4 bases and J lost 3 bases. The CDR3 reads CASSILAGGGYNEQFF. The CDR3 coding sequence is TGTGCCAGCAGCATACTAGCGGGGGGAGGCTACAATGAGCAGTTCTTC.

This rearrangement joins TRBV19 to TRBJ1-1; tentatively, D is TRBD1 (6 bases). Germline loops: CDR1 LNHDA, CDR2 SQIVND (reference sequence). The V end lost 7 bases, the J end lost 2 bases, and 11 bases lay between the germline ends. The CDR3 is 13 amino acids. CDR3: CASTTGGNTEAFF. CDR3 in DNA: TGTGCCAGTACCACCGGGGGCAACACTGAAGCTTTCTTT.

V and J are TRBV25-1 and TRBJ2-7; D may be TRBD1 (6 bases). The germline V gene encodes CDR1 MGHDK and CDR2 SYGVNS. Trimming left V 4 bases short and J 1 base short, with 14 bases between. This CDR3 region has 15 residues. CDR3 sequence reads: CASSAHGQLSYEQYF. As DNA, the CDR3 is TGTGCCAGCAGTGCCCACGGACAGCTATCCTACGAGCAGTACTTC.

The chain carries TRBV7-6 and TRBJ2-5, with 8 bases that match TRBD2. The CDR3 loop spans 13 amino acids. In germline, CDR1 is SGHVS, CDR2 FNYEAQ. J gave up 5 bases and V 11 bases, and 10 bases lay outside the gene matches. Here the CDR3 DNA reads TGTGCCGTAGCGGGGCGAGTGGAGGAGACCCAGTACTTC. It codes for CAVAGRVEETQYF. Filled out from reference TRBV7-6 and TRBJ2-5, the complete variable domain reads GAGVSQSPRYKVTKRGQDVALRCDPISGHVSLYWYRQALGQGPEFLTYFNYEAQQDKSGLPNDRFSAERPEGSISTLTIQRTEQRDSAMYRCAVAGRVEETQYFGPGTRLLVL.

This rearrangement joins TRBV19 to TRBJ1-1; possibly TRBD1 for D (6 bases). Germline assignment: CDR1 LNHDA and CDR2 SQIVND (reference sequence). V lost 4 bases and J 3 bases, leaving 15 bases between the germline ends. The CDR3 spans 15 residues. CDR3 DNA: TGTGCCAGTAGTACTTCAGGGGCGGTGCACACTGAAGCTTTCTTT. The encoded protein is CASSTSGAVHTEAFF. Drawing the rest from reference TRBV19 and TRBJ1-1, the complete variable domain is DGGITQSPKYLFRKEGQNVTLSCEQNLNHDAMYWYRQDPGQGLRLIYYSQIVNDFQKGDIAEGYSVSREKKESFPLTVTSAQKNPTAFYLCASSTSGAVHTEAFFGQGTRLTVV.

The chain links TRBV5-1 to TRBJ2-1; D not resolved. V lost 0 bases, J lost 0 bases, and 10 bases lay in between. The CDR3 contains 16 residues. Germline CDR1 is SGHRS and CDR2 is YFSETQ. The CDR3 nucleotides read TGCGCCAGCAGCTTGGAGGGCCGTCTCTCCTACAATGAGCAGTTCTTC. Its translation is CASSLEGRLSYNEQFF.

This chain links TRBV3-1 (or the pseudogene TRBV3-2) with TRBJ1-1; D gene ambiguous. The germline gives CDR1 LGHDT, CDR2 YNNKEL (reference sequence). V was pared by 6 bases and J by 10 bases, with 21 bases between. The CDR3 is made up of 14 amino acids. The DNA for the CDR3 is TGTGCCAGCAGAGCCCGGGGTGGGTTGCGCGGAGCTTTCTTT. It is translated as CASRARGGLRGAFF.

This chain joins TRBV10-1 and TRBJ2-3, with 7 bases fitting TRBD1. J was trimmed by 2 bases and V by 0 bases; bases with no gene match: 2. This CDR3 has 15 residues. In germline, CDR1 is WNHNN, CDR2 SYGVQD (reference sequence). The CDR3 DNA reads TGCGCCAGCAGTGAGTCAGGGACAGCCACAGATACGCAGTATTTT. Protein sequence: CASSESGTATDTQYF.

This clone showed up just once. Other DNA sequences in the same sample also yield this CDR3. The V and J genes are TRBV5-1 and TRBJ1-1; D might be TRBD1 (5 bases). V lost 2 bases to trimming and J lost 2 bases, with 7 bases between them. CDR1 and CDR2 (germline): SGHRS, YFSETQ. CDR3 length: 13 residues. CDR3 sequence reads: CASSLDSNTEAFF. Here the CDR3 DNA reads TGCGCCAGCAGCTTAGACAGTAACACTGAAGCTTTCTTT.

The genes are TRBV5-4 and TRBJ1-2; D is undetermined. This CDR3 spans 13 amino acids. Germline V lookup: CDR1 SGHNT, CDR2 YYREEE (reference sequence). V dropped 2 bases and J dropped 5 bases, with 10 bases sitting between them. CDR3 sequence (DNA): TGTGCCAGCAGCTTACCTCGGGAGTATGGCTACACCTTC. It codes for CASSLPREYGYTF. Drawing the rest from reference TRBV5-4 and TRBJ1-2, the complete variable domain is ETGVTQSPTHLIKTRGQQVTLRCSSQSGHNTVSWYQQALGQGPQFIFQYYREEENGRGNFPPRFSGLQFPNYSSELNVNALELDDSALYLCASSLPREYGYTFGSGTRLTVV.

The CDR3 DNA reads TGTGCCAGCAGTTACTCGAGTCCACCCCTCCACTTT. Its protein product is CASSYSSPPLHF. The chain uses TRBV6-2 or TRBV6-3 and TRBJ1-6; D gene ambiguous. This CDR3 spans 12 amino acids. V was clipped by 0 bases and J by 11 bases, with 5 bases between them. Germline V gives CDR1 MNHEY, CDR2 SVGEGT.

V gene TRBV28 combines with J gene TRBJ1-1, with TRBD1 identical over 9 bases. J gave up 5 bases and V 5 bases, and 9 bases lay outside the gene matches. The germline CDR1 and CDR2 sequences are MDHEN and SYDVKM. This CDR3 comprises 15 residues. The CDR3 coding sequence is TGTGCCAGCAGTCCCCCAGGACAGGGGACGACTGAAGCTTTCTTT. This sequence encodes CASSPPGQGTTEAFF.

This chain joins TRBV6-2 or TRBV6-3 and TRBJ2-5; 10 bases line up with TRBD1. The CDR3 loop spans 15 amino acids. V dropped 5 bases and J dropped 5; count of bases not matched to a gene: 8. CDR1 and CDR2 from the germline V gene are MNHEY and SVGEGT. The CDR3 region has the DNA TGTGCCAGCAGTCAACGACAGGGGGCTTTCGAGACCCAGTACTTC. Protein product: CASSQRQGAFETQYF.

The sample holds one count of this clone. The V call is TRBV5-1, the J call TRBJ2-7; D is unclear. Looked up from germline, CDR1 is SGHRS and CDR2 is YFSETQ. V shed 2 bases and J shed 2 bases, with 8 bases lying between them. The CDR3 contains 13 residues. The CDR3 nucleotides read TGCGCCAGCAGCTTCACAGCCGCCTACGAGCAGTACTTC. This encodes CASSFTAAYEQYF.

This clone occurred once. The chain is built from TRBV6-2 or TRBV6-3 and TRBJ1-6, with TRBD1 identical over 12 bases. V was clipped by 2 bases and J by 9 bases; unmatched bases: 2. Germline V gene data show CDR1 as MNHEY and CDR2 as SVGEGT. The CDR3 runs 15 residues. CDR3: CASSYRDRGPSPLHF. CDR3 in DNA: TGTGCCAGCAGTTACCGGGACAGGGGGCCTTCACCCCTCCACTTT.

J is TRBJ1-2 and V is TRBV6-5; D may be TRBD1 (6 bases). V lost 6 bases, J lost 7 bases, and 21 bases lay in between. Germline V gives CDR1 MNHEY, CDR2 SVGAGI. This CDR3 spans 15 amino acids. CDR3 sequence reads: CASRAPQGSVSGYTF. CDR3 bases: TGTGCCAGCAGGGCACCACAGGGCTCCGTTAGTGGCTACACCTTC.

This chain joins TRBV28 and TRBJ1-2, with 7 bases aligning to TRBD1. This CDR3 has 14 residues. Germline V lookup: CDR1 MDHEN, CDR2 SYDVKM. Unmatched junction bases numbered 8, after V lost 7 bases and J lost 3 bases. DNA of the CDR3: TGTGCCAGCAACAGTCCAGGGGGGGACTATGGCTACACCTTC. Amino acids: CASNSPGGDYGYTF.

The V call is TRBV2, the J call TRBJ2-7; no clear D gene. The CDR3 runs 14 residues. The germline V gene encodes CDR1 SNHLY and CDR2 FYNNEI. Trimming took 8 bases from V and 6 from J, leaving 20 bases between them. The CDR3 is CASANRGGDGEQYF. The CDR3 nucleotides are TGTGCCAGCGCGAACCGCGGCGGCGACGGCGAGCAGTACTTC.

The CDR3 DNA reads as TGTGCCGGCGAAGGGCCCCTCTCTGGAAACACCATATATTTT. This sequence encodes CAGEGPLSGNTIYF. The genes are TRBV2 and TRBJ1-3; D is uncertain. V lost 11 bases, J lost 0 bases, and 14 bases lay in between. The CDR3 spans 14 residues. CDR1 and CDR2 (germline): SNHLY, FYNNEI.

The count of this clone is one. The chain links TRBV4-1 to TRBJ2-7, with 8 bases lining up with TRBD1. The CDR3 is 14 residues long. The germline V gene has CDR1 MGHRA and CDR2 YSYEKL. The V gene end was trimmed by 3 bases and the J gene end by 6 bases; junction bases not matched to a gene: 7. The CDR3 reads CASSHTGTGAEQYF. The CDR3 bases are TGCGCCAGCAGCCACACCGGGACAGGAGCCGAGCAGTACTTC.

The CDR3 bases are TGCAGTGCTAGTTACGGGGGCAATTCACCCCTCCACTTT. Translation gives CSASYGGNSPLHF. The genes are TRBV20-1 and TRBJ1-6; possibly TRBD1 for D (6 bases). This CDR3 region has 13 residues. The V gene's germline CDR1 is DFQATT and CDR2 SNEGSKA (reference sequence). V was shortened by 3 bases and J by 7 bases, with 10 bases between the two germline ends.

V usage is TRBV10-1 and J usage is TRBJ2-5; D is unresolved. Germline CDR1 reads WNHNN; CDR2 reads SYGVQD (reference sequence). Trimming shortened V by 0 bases and J by 2 bases, and 13 bases separated the two germline ends. The CDR3 contains 16 residues. CDR3 nucleotides: TGCGCCAGCAGTGAGTCAAGTCGGCCAGCTCAAGAGACCCAGTACTTC. It codes for CASSESSRPAQETQYF.

This chain uses TRBV2 with TRBJ1-6; D might be TRBD1 (5 bases). This CDR3 has 16 amino acids. V lost 5 bases and J lost 6, with 17 bases in between. Germline assignment: CDR1 SNHLY and CDR2 FYNNEI. The CDR3 spells CASSLRVALSNSPLHF. In DNA, the CDR3 is TGTGCCAGCAGTCTCAGGGTAGCATTATCTAATTCACCCCTCCACTTT.